This TCR beta chain was recovered during a study of technical replicates of blood from a few donors. Measured with immunoSEQ multiplex PCR; TCRdb has only the in-frame clones, and not every one. The data contain 75,000 or so clones, around 95% of them seen just once; the ten biggest clones take up about 0.25%. The V gene's germline CDR1 is SEHNR and CDR2 FQNEAQ (reference sequence). CDR3 length: 13 residues. Unmatched junction bases numbered 5, after V lost 9 bases and J lost 0 bases. The chain couples TRBV7-9 to TRBJ2-7, with 7 bases that match TRBD1. The clonotype comes from a human donor in good health. Sequencing was done on a sample of T cells isolated from PBMCs. This CDR3 is CASRQGSSYEQYF. CDR3 coding DNA: TGTGCCAGTCGACAGGGTTCCTCCTACGAGCAGTACTTC.